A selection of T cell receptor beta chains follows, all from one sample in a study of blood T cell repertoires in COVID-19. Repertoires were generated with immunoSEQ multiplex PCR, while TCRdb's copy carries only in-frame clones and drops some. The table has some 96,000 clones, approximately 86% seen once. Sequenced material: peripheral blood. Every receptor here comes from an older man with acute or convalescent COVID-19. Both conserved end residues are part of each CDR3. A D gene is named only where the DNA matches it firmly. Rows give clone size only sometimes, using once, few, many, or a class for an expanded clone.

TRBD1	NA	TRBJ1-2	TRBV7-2	TGTGCCAGCAGCTTAGGGACAGGGACAGGCTACACCTTC	CASSLGTGTGYTF
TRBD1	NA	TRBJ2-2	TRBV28	TGTGCCAGCCAGGGGACAGGAGGGACCGGGGAGCTGTTTTTT	CASQGTGGTGELFF
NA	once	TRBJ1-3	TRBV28	TGTGCCAGCAGTTTAGGGGGGGCTCGAAACACCATATATTTT	CASSLGGARNTIYF
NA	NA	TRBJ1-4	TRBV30	TGTGCCTGGAGTGTATCCGGGGGGAATGAAAAACTGTTTTTT	CAWSVSGGNEKLFF
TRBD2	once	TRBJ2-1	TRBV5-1	TGCGCCAGCAGCTTCTTACCTAGCGGGAGGGGAACCTACAATGAGCAGTTCTTC	CASSFLPSGRGTYNEQFF
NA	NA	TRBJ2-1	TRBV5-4	TGTGCCAGCAGCTCGCCTCAGGGGAGCAATGAGCAGTTCTTC	CASSSPQGSNEQFF
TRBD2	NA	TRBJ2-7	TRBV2	TGTGCCAGCCGCCAGGAACTAGCGGGAGGAAGGGAGCAGTACTTC	CASRQELAGGREQYF
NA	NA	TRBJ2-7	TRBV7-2	TGTGCCAGCAGCTTAGTAGTTAGCGGCTACGAGCAGTACTTC	CASSLVVSGYEQYF
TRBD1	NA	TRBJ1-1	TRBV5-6	TGTGCCAGCAGCCCTGGACAGGGAAAGGCCACTGAAGCTTTCTTT	CASSPGQGKATEAFF
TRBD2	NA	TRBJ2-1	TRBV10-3	TGTGCCACGTCTAGCGGGAGGGGGACCGAGGAGCAGTTCTTC	CATSSGRGTEEQFF
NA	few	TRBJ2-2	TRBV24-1	TGTGCCACCAGTAGAGAATCAACCGGGGAGCTGTTTTTT	CATSRESTGELFF
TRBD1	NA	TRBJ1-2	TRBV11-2	TGTGCCAGCAGCTCAATCTTCGGACAGGGTAATGGCTACACCTTC	CASSSIFGQGNGYTF
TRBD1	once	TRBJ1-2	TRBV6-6	TGTGCCAGCAGTCGACAGGGAAAGAGCTCGGACTATGGCTACACCTTC	CASSRQGKSSDYGYTF
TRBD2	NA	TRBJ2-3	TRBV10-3	TGTGCCATCAGTGAGACCCTGGGGAGGGTCGCCACGTCAAGCACAGATACGCAGTATTTT	CAISETLGRVATSSTDTQYF
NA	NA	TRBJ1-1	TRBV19	TGTGCCAGTAGTAGAGACAGCGGAAACACTGAAGCTTTCTTT	CASSRDSGNTEAFF
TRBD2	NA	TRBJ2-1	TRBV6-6	TGTGCCAGCAGTTACCTCGGGACTAGCGGGAATAGTGAGCAGTTCTTC	CASSYLGTSGNSEQFF
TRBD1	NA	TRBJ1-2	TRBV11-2	TGTGCCAGCAGCTTAGTCGTGGGACAGGGTGGCTACACCTTC	CASSLVVGQGGYTF
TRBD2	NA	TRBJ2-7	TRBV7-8	TGTGCCAGCTTCAAGGGACTAGGGGCCTACGAGCAGTACTTC	CASFKGLGAYEQYF
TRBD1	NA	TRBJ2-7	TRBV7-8	TGTGCCAGCAGCCCCGACAGGGTTCTAGGCGAGCAGTACTTC	CASSPDRVLGEQYF
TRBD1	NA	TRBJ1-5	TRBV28	TGTGCTGGGGGACAGCCGTATAGCAATCAGCCCCAGCATTTT	CAGGQPYSNQPQHF
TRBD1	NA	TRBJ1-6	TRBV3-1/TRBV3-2	TGTGCCAGCAGCCAACCGGGGACAGGCGAGTTGCCCCTCCACTTT	CASSQPGTGELPLHF
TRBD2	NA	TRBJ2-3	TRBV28	TGTGCCAGCAGTTTATTCTTCGCGGGAGGGCCTGAAGATACGCAGTATTTT	CASSLFFAGGPEDTQYF
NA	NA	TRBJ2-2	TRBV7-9	TGTGCCAGCAGCGTAAACAGTGCGAACACCGGGGAGCTGTTTTTT	CASSVNSANTGELFF
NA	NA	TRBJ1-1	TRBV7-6	TGTGCCAGCAGCTTAGGGACAGCAATGAACACTGAAGCTTTCTTT	CASSLGTAMNTEAFF
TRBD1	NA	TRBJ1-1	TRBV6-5	TGTGCCAGCAGACTGACAGGGTACCCTGAAGCTTTCTTT	CASRLTGYPEAFF
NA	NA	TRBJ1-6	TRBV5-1	TGCGCCAGCAGCGATTGGCCAGGGGATTCACCCCTCCACTTT	CASSDWPGDSPLHF
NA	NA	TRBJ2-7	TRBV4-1	TGCGCCAGCAGCCAAGAGTTCTCCAGATTTACCAGCTCCTACGAGCAGTACTTC	CASSQEFSRFTSSYEQYF
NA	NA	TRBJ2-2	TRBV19	TGTGCCAGTAGTAAGCGGTCAAACACCGGGGAGCTGTTTTTT	CASSKRSNTGELFF
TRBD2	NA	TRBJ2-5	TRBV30	TGTGCCTGGAGTCTTGGACTAGCTGCACAAGAGACCCAGTACTTC	CAWSLGLAAQETQYF
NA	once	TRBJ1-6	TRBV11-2	TGTGCCAGCACCTCCCAATTGGGCCACTATAATTCACCCCTCCACTTT	CASTSQLGHYNSPLHF
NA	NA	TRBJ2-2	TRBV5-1	TGCGCCAGCAGCTTGGAGGGCAGGGGTCCCCCCGGGGAGCTGTTTTTT	CASSLEGRGPPGELFF
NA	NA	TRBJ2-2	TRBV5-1	TGCGCCAGCAGCTTGTTATTTACCGGGGAGCTGTTTTTT	CASSLLFTGELFF
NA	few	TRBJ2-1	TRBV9	TGTGCCAGCAGCGTAGCGGTCAGGAATGAGCAGTTCTTC	CASSVAVRNEQFF
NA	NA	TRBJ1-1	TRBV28	TGTGCCACGCGGCAGGTAGGGGGGAACACTGAAGCTTTCTTT	CATRQVGGNTEAFF
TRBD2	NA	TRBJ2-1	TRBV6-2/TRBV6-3	TGTGCCAGCAGTTCTAGCGGAAGGCGCTACAATGAGCAGTTCTTC	CASSSSGRRYNEQFF
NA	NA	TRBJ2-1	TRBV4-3	TGCGCCAGCAGCCAAGAACTAGGGGGATACAATGAGCAGTTCTTC	CASSQELGGYNEQFF
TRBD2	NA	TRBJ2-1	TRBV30	TGTGCCTGGAAGGGACTAGCGGGAGATGGTGGGCAGTTCTTC	CAWKGLAGDGGQFF
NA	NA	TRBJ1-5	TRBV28	TGTGCCAGCAATACAGGGCAGCCCCAGCATTTT	CASNTGQPQHF